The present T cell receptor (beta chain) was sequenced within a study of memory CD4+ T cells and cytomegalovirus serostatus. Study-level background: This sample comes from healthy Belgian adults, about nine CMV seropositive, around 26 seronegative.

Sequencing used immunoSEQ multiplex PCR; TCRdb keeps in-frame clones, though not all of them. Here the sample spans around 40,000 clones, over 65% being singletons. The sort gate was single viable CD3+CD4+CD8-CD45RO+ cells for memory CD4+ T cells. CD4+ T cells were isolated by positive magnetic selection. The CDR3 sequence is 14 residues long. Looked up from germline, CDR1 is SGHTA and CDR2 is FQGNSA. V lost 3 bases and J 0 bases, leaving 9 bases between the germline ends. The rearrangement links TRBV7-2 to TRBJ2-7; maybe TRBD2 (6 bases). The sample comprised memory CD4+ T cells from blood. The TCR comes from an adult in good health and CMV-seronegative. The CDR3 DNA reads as TGTGCCAGCAGCTTGGAGACTAGCTCCTACGAGCAGTACTTC. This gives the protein CASSLETSSYEQYF.